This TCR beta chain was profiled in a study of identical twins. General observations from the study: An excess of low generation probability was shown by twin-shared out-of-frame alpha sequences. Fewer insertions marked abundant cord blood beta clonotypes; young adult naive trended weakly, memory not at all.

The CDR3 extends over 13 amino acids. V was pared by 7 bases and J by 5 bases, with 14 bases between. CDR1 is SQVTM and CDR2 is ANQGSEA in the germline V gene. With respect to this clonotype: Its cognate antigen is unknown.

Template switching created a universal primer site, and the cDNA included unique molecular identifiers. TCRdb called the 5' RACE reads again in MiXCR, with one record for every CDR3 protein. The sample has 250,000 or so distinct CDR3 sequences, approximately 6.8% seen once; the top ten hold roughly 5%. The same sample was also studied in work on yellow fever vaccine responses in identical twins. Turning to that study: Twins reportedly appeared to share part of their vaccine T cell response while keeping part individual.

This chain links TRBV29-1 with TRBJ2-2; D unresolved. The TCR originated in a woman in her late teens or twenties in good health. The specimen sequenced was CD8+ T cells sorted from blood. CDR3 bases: TGCAGCGCTCCCCAGACCGCGACCGGGGAGCTGTTTTTT. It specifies CSAPQTATGELFF.